These 32 T cell receptor beta chains were sequenced from one sample in a study of T cell clonality in common variable immunodeficiency. Assay used: immunoSEQ multiplex PCR; TCRdb lists only in-frame clones, some missing. This sample comprises approximately 58,000 clones, none seen once only. The source material was peripheral blood mononuclear cells. These receptors all come from a person aged 18-70 years in good health.

This clone was observed at least ten times. The read stops 3 residues short of the end of the CDR3; the missing end is completed from the germline J gene. The rearrangement joins TRBV19 to TRBJ2-5; TRBD2 aligns across 11 bases. V lost 6 bases to trimming and J lost 3 bases; unmatched junction nucleotides: 6. This CDR3 contains 15 residues. CDR1 and CDR2 from the germline V gene are LNHDA and SQIVND (reference sequence). The sequenced part of the CDR3 DNA is TGTGCCAGTAGCCTTGTAGCGGGAGGGGAAGAGACC. This codes for CASSLVAGGEET. The full CDR3 is CASSLVAGGEETQYF.

This clone showed up many times. The read is 3 residues too short to cover the CDR3 end, so that end is filled in from the germline J gene. V and J are TRBV18 and TRBJ1-5, with 9 bases identical to TRBD1. Germline trimming cut 6 bases from V and 0 bases from J; bases unmatched to any gene: 3. CDR1 KGHSH and CDR2 LQKENI come from the germline V gene. This CDR3 comprises 15 residues. Partial CDR3 DNA: TGTGCCAGCTCGACAGGGGGGTATAGCAATCAGCCC. This gives the protein CASSTGGYSNQP. In full, the CDR3 reads CASSTGGYSNQPQHF.

Ten or more counts support this clone. The missing CDR3 end, 3 residues past where the read stops, is filled in from the germline J gene. This chain joins TRBV2 and TRBJ2-2; 8 bases are a match to TRBD1. CDR3 length: 14 amino acids. V shed 8 bases and J 6 bases; nucleotides not matched to a gene: 8. CDR1 and CDR2 (germline): SNHLY, FYNNEI. The CDR3 region is CASGGQGISGELFF. The part of the CDR3 DNA that was read is TGTGCCAGCGGCGGACAGGGAATCTCCGGGGAG.

Comment on this clone: Read data end 3 residues before the CDR3 end; the end is taken from the germline J gene. The chain has TRBV20-1 and TRBJ1-2; D is possibly TRBD1 (6 bases). Germline V gene data show CDR1 as DFQATT and CDR2 as SNEGSKA (reference sequence). V gave up 0 bases and J gave up 5 bases, with 10 bases separating them. This CDR3 spans 13 amino acids. Partial CDR3 DNA: TGCAGTGCTAGAGACCCAGGGACATATGGC. As protein: CSARDPGTYG. Given in full, the CDR3 is CSARDPGTYGYTF.

This clone was recorded at least ten times. The CDR3 goes on 3 residues after the read ends, and that part is filled in from the germline J gene. The chain combines TRBV6-2 or TRBV6-3 with TRBJ1-6; the D gene is possibly TRBD1 (6 bases). CDR1 is MNHEY, CDR2 SVGEGT, per germline. The CDR3 totals 15 residues. V was shortened by 6 bases and J by 6 bases, with 15 bases between the two germline ends. The CDR3 region is CASSPGQPGNSPLHF. CDR3 bases read: TGTGCCAGCAGCCCCGGACAGCCGGGTAATTCACCC.

This clone came up many times. The DNA ends 3 residues before the CDR3 does, and the rest of the CDR3 is filled in from the germline J gene. The chain carries TRBV6-2 or TRBV6-3 and TRBJ2-4, with D tentatively TRBD1 (6 bases). The CDR3 loop spans 16 amino acids. V lost 6 bases and J 6 bases, leaving 21 bases between the germline ends. Looked up from germline, CDR1 is MNHEY and CDR2 is SVGEGT. CDR3 DNA (partial): TGTGCCAGCAGCCACCCCCCCACAGGGAAACGAAACATT. This encodes CASSHPPTGKRNI. The full CDR3 sequence reads CASSHPPTGKRNIQYF.

This clone was counted ten times or more. The read terminates 3 residues before the CDR3 end, so the remaining end is supplied by the germline J gene. The chain recombines TRBV6-2 or TRBV6-3 with TRBJ2-5; a weak D match, TRBD1 (6 bases). The germline CDR1 and CDR2 sequences are MNHEY and SVGEGT. The CDR3 covers 15 residues. Trimming removed 2 bases at V and 5 bases at J, with 15 bases between. CDR3 bases read: TGTGCCAGCAGTTACGGTGGGGGCGCGGAGGAGACC. It yields the protein CASSYGGGAEET. The CDR3 in full is CASSYGGGAEETQYF.

At least ten counts were recorded for this clone. The read ends 3 residues early relative to the CDR3; the germline J gene fills the gap. The chain links TRBV6-1 to TRBJ2-3; D may be TRBD2 (6 bases). Trimming left V 0 bases short and J 3 bases short, with 19 bases between. The CDR3 has 18 amino acids. From germline, CDR1 is MNHNS and CDR2 SASEGT. CDR3 DNA (partial): TGTGCCAGCAGTGAAGCGGGGACCGGGACTCAGATAACAGATACG. This translates into CASSEAGTGTQITDT. The whole CDR3 protein is CASSEAGTGTQITDTQYF.

This clone occurred many times. The sequenced fragment ends 3 residues before the CDR3 boundary, so the rest is inferred from the germline J gene. This chain connects TRBV6-1 to TRBJ1-5; D gene unclear. In germline, CDR1 is MNHNS, CDR2 SASEGT. Between the trimmed V and J ends, which lost 3 bases and 5 bases, there was a span of 8 bases. The CDR3 extends over 13 amino acids. CDR3 bases read: TGTGCCAGCAGTGAGAGCAGCGATCAGCCC. Its translation: CASSESSDQP. The CDR3, in full, reads CASSESSDQPQHF.

This clone was seen many times. The read stops 3 residues short of the end of the CDR3; the missing end is completed from the germline J gene. V gene TRBV20-1 combines with J gene TRBJ1-4; 10 nucleotides match TRBD1. CDR1 DFQATT and CDR2 SNEGSKA come from the germline V gene (reference sequence). V lost 2 bases, J lost 2 bases, and 11 bases stayed unmatched. The CDR3 totals 18 residues. CDR3 in amino acids: CSARPTGQGYYTNEKLFF. The DNA read from the CDR3 is TGCAGTGCTAGACCAACGGGACAGGGGTATTATACTAATGAAAAA.

This clone was detected ten times or more. The read terminates 3 residues before the CDR3 end, so the remaining end is supplied by the germline J gene. The chain combines TRBV7-3 with TRBJ2-5; weak D call: TRBD1 (6 bases). This CDR3 region has 13 residues. From germline, CDR1 is SGHTA and CDR2 FQGTGA. V was cut by 5 bases and J by 2 bases, with 9 bases left in between. The CDR3 sequence is CASSRTEQETQYF. The covered CDR3 bases are TGTGCCAGCAGCCGGACAGAGCAAGAGACC.

This clone came up many times. The CDR3 extends 3 residues past the end of the read, so its final part is completed from the germline J gene. This rearrangement joins TRBV20-1 to TRBJ2-1, with TRBD2 matching 7 bases. The J segment lost 3 bases and the V segment lost 5 bases, leaving 10 bases of the junction unmatched. The germline V gene encodes CDR1 DFQATT and CDR2 SNEGSKA (reference sequence). The CDR3 length is 15 residues. The chain's CDR3 is CSAGGPSGLYNEQFF. The DNA read from the CDR3 is TGCAGTGCTGGAGGCCCTAGCGGACTCTACAATGAG.

This clone was picked up many times. The CDR3 reads CASSGNERGYTF. The part of the CDR3 DNA that was read is TGTGCCAGCAGCGGAAACGAGCGTGGC. The chain joins TRBV7-8 to TRBJ1-2; no clear D gene. The sequenced fragment ends 3 residues before the CDR3 boundary, so the rest is inferred from the germline J gene. CDR1 is SGHVS, CDR2 FQNEAQ, per germline. The CDR3 sequence is 12 residues long. Trimming took off 5 bases at V and 7 bases at J, with 11 bases between the two ends. Variable domain in full (rest from reference TRBV7-8 and TRBJ1-2): GAGVSQSPRYKVAKRGQDVALRCDPISGHVSLFWYQQALGQGPEFLTYFQNEAQLDKSGLPSDRFFAERPEGSVSTLKIQRTQQEDSAVYLCASSGNERGYTFGSGTRLTVV.

This clone was seen repeatedly, ten times or more. The CDR3 end lies 3 residues beyond the end of the read and is filled in from the germline J gene. The rearrangement links TRBV19 to TRBJ2-5, with a weak D call TRBD2 (5 bases). Germline V gives CDR1 LNHDA, CDR2 SQIVND (reference sequence). V was pared by 4 bases and J by 5 bases, with 17 bases between. This CDR3 spans 15 amino acids. Incomplete CDR3 DNA: TGTGCCAGTAGTAAGACGGCCGCGGGTCGTGAGACC. It codes for CASSKTAAGRET. The entire CDR3 is CASSKTAAGRETQYF.

In its sample, this clone was seen many times. The read ends 3 residues shy of where the CDR3 ends; the end is completed using the germline J gene. The chain combines TRBV7-9 with TRBJ1-1, with 9 bases lining up with TRBD1. The CDR3 is 13 residues long. J gave up 4 bases and V 3 bases, and 0 bases lay outside the gene matches. CDR1 is SEHNR, CDR2 FQNEAQ, per germline (reference sequence). CDR3 sequence: CASSLTGGTEAFF. The covered CDR3 bases are TGTGCCAGCAGCTTGACAGGGGGCACTGAA.

This clone has at least ten counts. The missing CDR3 end, 3 residues past where the read stops, is filled in from the germline J gene. The rearrangement links TRBV2 to TRBJ2-3; 7 nucleotides agree with TRBD2. Looked up from germline, CDR1 is SNHLY and CDR2 is FYNNEI. This CDR3 contains 13 residues. V was pared by 5 bases and J by 1 base, with 0 bases of the junction left unmatched. The CDR3 DNA, read in part, is TGTGCCAGCAGTCTAGCGGGCACAGATACG. Translation: CASSLAGTDT. Given in full, the CDR3 is CASSLAGTDTQYF.

This clone was seen many times. The read comes to an end 3 residues before the CDR3 does, leaving the germline J gene to fill in the end. The chain combines TRBV20-1 with TRBJ2-1; 10 bases are shared with TRBD2. This CDR3 has 14 residues. With 1 base clipped from V and 6 bases from J, the junction kept 3 bases outside the gene matches. Per germline, CDR1 DFQATT and CDR2 SNEGSKA (reference sequence). CDR3: CSARVLAGSNEQFF. The CDR3 DNA, read in part, is TGCAGTGCTAGAGTACTAGCGGGGTCCAATGAG.

This clone was detected many times. The sequenced part of the CDR3 DNA is TGTGCCAGCTCACCACAGGGGGCGCAGGGGGACACTGAA. Translating gives CASSPQGAQGDTE. The whole CDR3 protein is CASSPQGAQGDTEAFF. V and J are TRBV18 and TRBJ1-1; 7 bases match TRBD1. Sequencing ends 3 residues short of the CDR3 end; the germline J gene provides the rest. There are 16 residues in the CDR3. V shed 1 base and J 3 bases; nucleotides not matched to a gene: 8. Germline lookup yields CDR1 KGHSH and CDR2 LQKENI. Based on the CDR3 plus reference TRBV18 and TRBJ1-1, the full variable domain is NAGVMQNPRHLVRRRGQEARLRCSPMKGHSHVYWYRQLPEEGLKFMVYLQKENIIDESGMPKERFSAEFPKEGPSILRIQQVVRGDSAAYFCASSPQGAQGDTEAFFGQGTRLTVV.

This clone has ten or more counts. Read coverage stops 3 residues before the CDR3 terminus; the germline J gene supplies the remainder. This sequence joins TRBV20-1 and TRBJ2-1; possibly TRBD1 for D (6 bases). The germline V gene has CDR1 DFQATT and CDR2 SNEGSKA (reference sequence). The CDR3 is 14 amino acids. V gave up 3 bases and J gave up 4 bases, with 13 bases separating them. The CDR3 here is CSASPQGFYNEQFF. Incomplete CDR3 DNA: TGCAGTGCTAGTCCGCAGGGGTTTTACAATGAG.

This clone has at least ten counts. Sequencing ends 3 residues short of the CDR3 end; the germline J gene provides the rest. The V gene is TRBV7-8, the J gene TRBJ2-5, with 11 bases identical to TRBD2. Germline CDR1 and CDR2: SGHVS and FQNEAQ. This CDR3 has 13 amino acids. Unmatched junction bases numbered 2, after V lost 6 bases and J lost 5 bases. CDR3 DNA (partial): TGTGCCAGCAGTCGGACTAGCGGGGAGACC. This translates into CASSRTSGET. In full, the CDR3 reads CASSRTSGETQYF.

This clone was observed at least ten times. Read data end 3 residues before the CDR3 end; the end is taken from the germline J gene. The chain carries TRBV20-1 and TRBJ2-7, with 13 bases lining up with TRBD2. CDR1 is DFQATT and CDR2 is SNEGSKA in the germline V gene (reference sequence). V lost 6 bases to trimming and J lost 3 bases; unmatched junction nucleotides: 2. CDR3 length: 13 amino acids. CDR3 DNA (partial): TGCAGTGCCCGGACTAGCGGGAGCTACGAG. It yields the protein CSARTSGSYE. The complete CDR3 sequence is CSARTSGSYEQYF.

This clone was observed many times. This CDR3 is CSTLRTVSVDTQYF. The CDR3 bases that were read are TGCAGTACCCTGCGGACAGTCTCGGTGGATACG. This chain links TRBV20-1 with TRBJ2-3, with a possible D match to TRBD1 (6 bases). The read gets to within 3 residues of the CDR3 end, and the germline J gene fills in the rest. Germline V CDR1 and CDR2: DFQATT, SNEGSKA (reference sequence). This CDR3 region has 14 residues. Trimming left V 8 bases short and J 6 bases short, with 21 bases between.

The table lists this clone with many counts. The read finishes 3 residues shy of the CDR3 end, and the germline J gene is used to complete it. The chain couples TRBV4-1 to TRBJ2-1; no clear D. The V end lost 6 bases, the J end lost 5 bases, and 14 bases lay between the germline ends. The CDR3 is 14 amino acids. Looked up from germline, CDR1 is MGHRA and CDR2 is YSYEKL. CDR3 residues: CASRLVQRDNEQFF. The sequenced CDR3 bases are TGCGCCAGCAGACTGGTCCAAAGGGACAATGAG.

This clone was seen repeatedly, ten times or more. The read terminates 3 residues before the CDR3 end, so the remaining end is supplied by the germline J gene. V and J are TRBV19 and TRBJ2-7; TRBD2 agrees at 10 bases. CDR1 is LNHDA and CDR2 is SQIVND in the germline V gene (reference sequence). This CDR3 is built from 14 residues. V lost 5 bases, J lost 4 bases, and 5 bases stayed unmatched. The DNA read from the CDR3 is TGTGCCAGTAGTTATCCGGGACTAGCGTACGAG. This encodes CASSYPGLAYE. The entire CDR3 is CASSYPGLAYEQYF.

Concerning this clone: The read comes to an end 3 residues before the CDR3 does, leaving the germline J gene to fill in the end. The chain is built from TRBV6-7 and TRBJ2-1; 11 bases line up with TRBD2. TRBV6-7 is an open reading frame, and its role is uncertain. There are 18 residues in the CDR3. V lost 2 bases and J lost 4; bases outside the gene matches: 10. The sequenced CDR3 bases are TGTGCCAGCAGTTACCCTGGGACTAGCGGATGCCTATACAATGAG. Its protein is CASSYPGTSGCLYNE. The complete CDR3 protein is CASSYPGTSGCLYNEQFF.

This clone was observed at least ten times. The read gets to within 3 residues of the CDR3 end, and the germline J gene fills in the rest. The genes are TRBV5-4 and TRBJ2-7; D is perhaps TRBD1 (6 bases). Deletions cut 4 bases from V and 0 bases from J, with 14 bases between. The CDR3 runs to 15 residues. Germline values: CDR1 SGHNT, CDR2 YYREEE (reference sequence). The sequenced CDR3 bases are TGTGCCAGCAGCCATCAGGGGCGAAGCTCCTACGAG. Translated, it gives CASSHQGRSSYE. The entire CDR3 protein is CASSHQGRSSYEQYF. Supplemented by reference TRBV5-4 and TRBJ2-7, the full variable domain reads ETGVTQSPTHLIKTRGQQVTLRCSSQSGHNTVSWYQQALGQGPQFIFQYYREEENGRGNFPPRFSGLQFPNYSSELNVNALELDDSALYLCASSHQGRSSYEQYFGPGTRLTVT.

This clone was found many times. CDR3 region: CSARETRASGTRGDEQFF. The CDR3 DNA, read in part, is TGCAGTGCTAGAGAGACCCGGGCTAGCGGGACACGGGGGGATGAG. The chain carries TRBV20-1 and TRBJ2-1, with 9 bases that match TRBD2. The sequence runs out 3 residues before the end of the CDR3; the remainder is reconstructed from the germline J gene. Trimming at V came to 0 bases and at J to 8 bases, leaving 17 bases not matched to a gene. In germline, CDR1 is DFQATT, CDR2 SNEGSKA (reference sequence). CDR3 length equals 18 residues.

This clone was counted ten times or more. The read ends 3 residues shy of where the CDR3 ends; the end is completed using the germline J gene. The rearrangement uses TRBV18 and TRBJ1-3, with TRBD1 identical over 7 bases. The CDR3 is 17 amino acids. The trim removed 3 bases at V and 0 bases at J, leaving 8 bases unmatched. CDR1 and CDR2 (germline): KGHSH, LQKENI. CDR3 sequence reads: CASSPSLGGGSGNTIYF. The sequenced CDR3 bases are TGTGCCAGCTCACCTTCTCTAGGGGGCGGCTCTGGAAACACC.

This clone was observed many times. The read ends 3 residues before the CDR3 terminus; that terminus is restored from the germline J gene. The rearrangement joins TRBV20-1 to TRBJ2-5; D possibly corresponds to TRBD1 (6 bases). The V end was cut by 5 bases, the J end by 5 bases, with 18 bases between. Germline V gene sequence: CDR1 DFQATT, CDR2 SNEGSKA (reference sequence). The CDR3 totals 14 residues. CDR3 amino acids: CSALVVRGRETQYF. The sequenced CDR3 bases are TGCAGTGCTTTGGTCGTCAGGGGACGGGAGACC.

There are many counts of this clone. The CDR3 is cut off 3 residues early in the read; its end comes from the germline J gene. V and J are TRBV20-1 and TRBJ1-1; weak D call: TRBD1 (6 bases). CDR1 and CDR2 (germline): DFQATT, SNEGSKA (reference sequence). This CDR3 has 14 residues. With 0 bases removed from V and 5 bases from J, the gap between germline ends came to 13 bases. The sequenced CDR3 bases are TGCAGTGCTAGAGAGCGGGGGGCAGGGACTGAA. Translating gives CSARERGAGTE. The full CDR3 is CSARERGAGTEAFF.

This clone was recorded many times. Read sequence stops 3 residues before the CDR3 end, and the germline J gene provides the missing end. V and J are TRBV7-3 and TRBJ2-3, with a possible D match to TRBD1 (5 bases). The CDR3 is made up of 15 amino acids. The V gene's germline CDR1 is SGHTA and CDR2 FQGTGA. V lost 4 bases, J lost 6 bases, and 17 bases lay in between. CDR3: CASSSSAGKEDTQYF. The CDR3 DNA, read in part, is TGTGCCAGCAGCTCCTCGGCAGGGAAGGAGGATACG.

This clone was observed at least ten times. The read terminates 3 residues before the CDR3 end, so the remaining end is supplied by the germline J gene. V is TRBV2 and J is TRBJ1-2; 8 bases line up with TRBD1. Trimming at V came to 5 bases and at J to 0 bases, leaving 8 bases not matched to a gene. There are 16 residues in the CDR3. Germline V CDR1 and CDR2: SNHLY, FYNNEI. CDR3: CASSSARGLANYGYTF. The part of the CDR3 DNA that was read is TGTGCCAGCAGTTCAGCCAGGGGGCTGGCTAACTATGGC.